The entry that follows covers one T cell receptor beta chain sequence. Its recognized antigen is unknown. No much larger clone exists at a distance of one base, and base qualities are not known. The data are from a study of regulatory T cells in long-lasting Graves disease (dated by TCRdb to the early 2020s). About the full investigation: Newly diagnosed Graves' disease patients had taken antithyroid drugs for less than 3 months. Persistent Graves' disease patients were compared with newly diagnosed Graves' disease patients by peripheral blood TCR sequencing and RNA sequencing. The study took place in China and was registered as a clinical trial. A total of about 35 samples underwent TCR sequencing, from roughly 13 patients with persistent Graves' disease and around 20 patients with newly diagnosed Graves' disease.

The CDR3 holds 16 amino acids from the cysteine to the phenylalanine. CDR3 DNA only is kept here, 48 bases in frame from base 1. After removal of 3 bases from V and 3 bases from J, the junction retains 8 bases not matched to a gene. Via the germline V gene, CDR1 is MNHNS and CDR2 SASEGT. The library was prepared using multiplex PCR. These reads were obtained on an Illumina HiSeq 4000. CDR3 regions were amplified by Arm-PCR with iRepertoire HTBI primers to construct TCR beta libraries. PCR products were gel purified before sequencing. In the source study's methods: Across samples, about 63 TRBV and 13 to 15 TRBJ segments were identified and used for gene usage analysis of CDR3 amino acid clonotypes. Filtered high-quality paired reads were merged into contigs using COPE and FqMerger. Contigs were aligned with BLAST to IMGT TRBV, TRBD and TRBJ reference genes, and CDR3 was defined per IMGT. Clonotypes above 0.1% frequency were classified as highly expanded clones. Repertoire diversity was measured by Shannon entropy, and V-J evenness by the Gini coefficient. Public clonotypes were defined as clonotypes shared by more than one individual. The raw public reads went through TCRdb reprocessing: fastp at Q25, MiXCR clone calling, in-frame beta chains kept. Rows are unified per CDR3 protein, each entry keeping the most common DNA and genes. The V and J calls here are based on TCRdb, not the publication. This sample lists 560,000 or so distinct CDR3 sequences; about 16% were detected once. The ten largest account for more than 10% of the sample.

The time point label, read with the paper, signifies: newly diagnosed GD, antithyroid drugs for less than 3 months. RNA was extracted from PBMCs in TRIzol for both TCR sequencing and RNA sequencing. The diagnosis of Graves' disease was made according to American Thyroid Association guidelines. Patients for the study were recruited at an endocrinology department in Xi'an, China. Each patient gave approximately 10 milliliters of peripheral blood, collected in an EDTA anticoagulant tube. PBMCs were isolated by Ficoll Paque Plus density gradient separation without further T cell sorting. An Agilent 2100 Bioanalyzer and agarose gel were used to check RNA quality, and a NanoDrop 2000 was used to measure RNA concentration. Study-wide conclusions, independent of this receptor: Peripheral blood alone was examined, since thyroid tissue, which constituted the primary lesion, could not be accessed. As a limitation, the authors acknowledged that the small sample size may reduce accuracy. Only the TCR beta chain was sequenced and analyzed. Compared with newly diagnosed patients, persistent Graves' disease patients had lower TCR Shannon entropy and fewer highly expanded clones, which suggests clonal expansion. Preferential use of TRBV28, TRBJ1-2 and TRBJ2-5 was observed in persistent disease, whereas TRBV20-1 and TRBJ2-1 were favored in newly diagnosed disease. A larger number of public clonotypes was shared among persistent patients (around 3,000) than among newly diagnosed patients (approximately 1,000).

These data also featured in a second study, about T cells in Graves' hyperthyroidism and ophthalmopathy. Reported in the second study: Graves' hyperthyroidism was defined as stable when no progression to ophthalmopathy occurred over 18 months of follow-up. Hyperthyroidism patients were newly diagnosed, with disease duration under 2 months, and aged 18 to 65 years. Exclusion was applied to patients with uncontrolled infections, other autoimmune diseases, pregnancy or lactation. Clinical symptoms, serum thyroxine and TRAb, thyroid ultrasound, and orbital computed tomography formed the basis for the diagnoses. The first round of RT-PCR for the TCR CDR3 was performed with the HTBI primer set and the Qiagen OneStep RT-PCR kit. Blood samples also contained most of the expanded thyroid clonotypes (frequency above 0.001), which suggests that blood repertoires may reflect thyroid immune responses. A 13 V-J signature model separated ophthalmopathy from stable hyperthyroidism, with about 88% sensitivity and 81% to 83% specificity in cross-validation and 80%/75% in testing. During validation, the model predicted progression to ophthalmopathy a median of about 6.3 months ahead of onset, with just under 71% sensitivity and 72% to 85% specificity. To identify TCR V-J signatures that set the groups apart, the researchers used a discovery cohort of 95 to 100 patients, made up of 40 to 45 with Graves' ophthalmopathy and about 60 with stable Graves' hyperthyroidism. Whether ophthalmopathy could be predicted prospectively was tested in an independent validation cohort made up of some 20 hyperthyroidism patients plus 17 patients who later progressed to ophthalmopathy. For training and testing, the 80 to 100 patients in the discovery cohort were randomly divided in a 7:3 ratio. Thyroid tissue and blood T-cell repertoires from roughly 6 Graves' hyperthyroidism patients were also compared in the study. After blood sampling, hyperthyroidism patients were treated with methimazole at a starting dose of 30 mg daily, and ophthalmopathy patients were treated with high-dose intravenous methylprednisolone. Libraries were constructed in a second round of multiplex PCR, after which size selection and purification were performed. Paired-end sequencing of the libraries was performed with 100 bp reads on an Illumina HiSeq2000. SOAPnuke was used to process the raw data, removing reads that contained adapters or uncalled bases, had a mean Phred below 15, or lacked an exact match to the constant primer or identifier. COPE v1.2.5 was used to merge the high-quality paired reads, and each unique nucleotide sequence was defined as a clonotype. MiTCR v1.1 was used to align the clonotypes against IMGT TRBV, TRBD and TRBJ reference segments. The analysis was restricted to V-J combinations with a frequency above 0.0001, which together covered 98% to 99.2% of the repertoires. The TCS score was defined as F50 (clonal expansion) divided by E x V (chaos), with BLOSUM62-based TCRdist calculated between CDR3 peptides within each V-J. Welch's t-statistics and random forest reduced fewer than 600 V-J features to 10 to 15, which were used in a naive Bayes classifier (R e1071). Sample size was not statistically predetermined, and investigators were not blinded to group allocation. According to the paper, TCR Vbeta CDR3 sequencing was carried out on 135 peripheral blood samples, which came from over 40 ophthalmopathy, approximately 78 hyperthyroidism and some 17 progressor patients.

The sample consisted of peripheral blood mononuclear cells (PBMCs), taken at new diagnosis, from a patient treated with antithyroid drugs. The sequence joins TRBV6-1 to TRBJ1-2, with 9 middle bases fitting TRBD1. The receptor's source is a man between 18 and 29 years old with Graves disease. Donor details come from another sample of the same person, matched by shared clones. The base sequence is TGTGCCAGCAGTGAGGGGACAGGGTTTACTTACTATGGCTACACCTTC. Its protein reads: CASSEGTGFTYYGYTF.